A single sample gave rise to the 27 T cell receptor beta chains below, sequenced in a study of blood T cell repertoires in COVID-19. Libraries were prepared by immunoSEQ multiplex PCR; TCRdb keeps only in-frame clonotypes and omits some of them. This sample carries about 100,000 clones, approximately 86% of them seen once, and the ten largest clones take approximately 2.4%. The sequenced material came from PBMCs or T cells enriched from blood (not recorded which). These receptors all come from a woman aged 45-65 years who had recovered from COVID-19.

This clone was observed a few times. J is TRBJ1-5 and V is TRBV19; D unresolved. Germline-derived CDR1 and CDR2 are LNHDA and SQIVND (reference sequence). The CDR3 totals 13 residues. Deletions cut 3 bases from V and 6 bases from J, with 9 bases between. CDR3 DNA: TGTGCCAGTAGTATTGGAGGTATTCAGCCCCAGCATTTT. Translation: CASSIGGIQPQHF.

The V gene is TRBV6-1, the J gene TRBJ2-3; D is unclear. The CDR3 contains 13 residues. V lost 2 bases, J lost 4 bases, and 7 bases lay in between. CDR1 MNHNS and CDR2 SASEGT come from the germline V gene. The CDR3 nucleotides are TGTGCCAGCAGTGAACTAGTTGCAGATACGCAGTATTTT. The encoded protein is CASSELVADTQYF.

For the CDR3, the DNA is TGTGCCAGCAGCCATCCAGGGGGCGGGGGCACTGAAGCTTTCTTT. Translating gives CASSHPGGGGTEAFF. The rearrangement joins TRBV16 to TRBJ1-1; 8 bases match TRBD1. V lost 3 bases, J lost 4 bases, and 7 bases stayed unmatched. Germline assignment: CDR1 KGHSY and CDR2 FQNENV. The CDR3 loop spans 15 amino acids.

This chain uses TRBV7-3 with TRBJ2-5; 8 bases map to TRBD1. Germline-derived CDR1 and CDR2 are SGHTA and FQGTGA. Germline trimming cut 2 bases from V and 5 bases from J; bases unmatched to any gene: 7. The CDR3 consists of 15 residues. The CDR3 DNA reads TGTGCCAGCAGCTTACAACCAGGGGGCTTGGAGACCCAGTACTTC. Translated: CASSLQPGGLETQYF.

The chain has TRBV20-1 and TRBJ2-2; perhaps TRBD2 as D (5 bases). The CDR3 is 16 residues long. Germline CDR1 is DFQATT and CDR2 is SNEGSKA (reference sequence). Trimming cost V 3 bases and J 0 bases, with 14 bases left between them. The CDR3 region has the DNA TGCAGTGCTAGTCCCGGCGGACTCGCGAACACCGGGGAGCTGTTTTTT. Translating it yields CSASPGGLANTGELFF.

In this sample, this clone turned up once. The V call is TRBV15, the J call TRBJ2-2, with D possibly TRBD1 on 6 matching bases. CDR1 is LNHNV and CDR2 is YYDKDF in the germline V gene (reference sequence). The CDR3 has 15 residues. V was pared by 7 bases and J by 2 bases, with 14 bases between. Written as DNA, the CDR3 is TGTGCCACCACACCGGACAGAGAAAACACCGGGGAGCTGTTTTTT. It encodes CATTPDRENTGELFF.

V gene TRBV5-4 combines with J gene TRBJ2-5, with 9 positions matching TRBD2. J gave up 4 bases and V 4 bases, and 8 bases lay outside the gene matches. CDR1 is SGHNT and CDR2 is YYREEE in the germline V gene (reference sequence). The CDR3 runs 15 residues. CDR3 nucleotides: TGTGCCAGCAGCAAGTTGGCGGGAGGGGGAGAGACCCAGTACTTC. Translating it yields CASSKLAGGGETQYF.

V and J are TRBV6-5 and TRBJ1-4; no definite D call. The CDR3 has 15 amino acids. V was trimmed by 5 bases and J by 4 bases, leaving 14 bases between them. CDR1 is MNHEY and CDR2 is SVGAGI in the germline V gene. The CDR3 DNA is TGTGCCAGCAGTAAATTGAAGAGTGTTAATGAAAAACTGTTTTTT. Its translation is CASSKLKSVNEKLFF.

The J gene is TRBJ2-5, the V gene TRBV28, with 9 bases fitting TRBD2. Per the germline V gene, CDR1 is MDHEN and CDR2 is SYDVKM. V lost 5 bases, J lost 6 bases, and 7 bases stayed unmatched. The CDR3 runs 14 residues. CDR3 bases: TGTGCCAGCAGTGGTAGCGGGAGAGGGAAGACCCAGTACTTC. Its protein product is CASSGSGRGKTQYF.

The chain links TRBV28 to TRBJ2-7, with D tentatively TRBD1 (6 bases). The CDR3 runs to 14 residues. Germline CDR1 and CDR2: MDHEN and SYDVKM. The V gene lost 5 bases and the J gene lost 6 bases, with 17 bases spanning the gap. The CDR3 protein is CASSQQGWRGEQYF. The CDR3 coding sequence is TGTGCCAGCAGTCAACAGGGCTGGCGTGGCGAGCAGTACTTC. The entire variable domain, with the rest obtained from reference TRBV28 and TRBJ2-7, is as follows: DVKVTQSSRYLVKRTGEKVFLECVQDMDHENMFWYRQDPGLGLRLIYFSYDVKMKEKGDIPEGYSVSREKKERFSLILESASTNQTSMYLCASSQQGWRGEQYFGPGTRLTVT.

The rearrangement uses TRBV2 and TRBJ1-1; D is ambiguous. V lost 3 bases and J 3 bases, leaving 8 bases between the germline ends. The CDR3 extends over 13 amino acids. Germline CDR1 is SNHLY and CDR2 is FYNNEI. The CDR3 here is CASSDSEHTEAFF. The CDR3 DNA sequence: TGTGCCAGCAGTGATTCGGAGCACACTGAAGCTTTCTTT.

This chain joins TRBV10-1 and TRBJ2-5, with D possibly TRBD2 on 5 matching bases. The CDR3 has 15 residues. CDR1 is WNHNN, CDR2 SYGVQD, per germline (reference sequence). V shed 0 bases and J shed 3 bases, with 11 bases lying between them. The CDR3 spells CASSESGYGEETQYF. CDR3 bases: TGCGCCAGCAGTGAGTCGGGGTACGGGGAAGAGACCCAGTACTTC.

The rearrangement joins TRBV5-4 to TRBJ2-7; 8 nucleotides align to TRBD1. Germline V gene data show CDR1 as SGHNT and CDR2 as YYREEE (reference sequence). The CDR3 has 15 residues. V was pared by 1 base and J by 3 bases, with 6 bases of the junction left unmatched. CDR3 sequence: CASSLTGGKNYEQYF. CDR3 in DNA: TGTGCCAGCAGCTTGACAGGGGGTAAGAACTACGAGCAGTACTTC.

The V gene is TRBV6-5, the J gene TRBJ1-5; 9 nucleotides align to TRBD1. This CDR3 has 13 amino acids. CDR1 is MNHEY and CDR2 is SVGAGI in the germline V gene. With 6 bases clipped from V and 6 bases from J, the junction kept 3 bases outside the gene matches. The DNA of the CDR3 is TGTGCCAGCAGGCGACAGGGGGGTCAGCCCCAGCATTTT. Amino acid sequence: CASRRQGGQPQHF.

The V gene is TRBV7-2, the J gene TRBJ2-7; D may be TRBD2 (7 bases). CDR1 SGHTA and CDR2 FQGNSA come from the germline V gene. The V and J ends lost 2 bases and 3 bases respectively, with 14 bases between them. The CDR3 is 15 residues long. CDR3 in amino acids: CASSLLRGGLYEQYF. CDR3 nucleotide sequence: TGTGCCAGCAGCTTACTAAGGGGGGGCCTCTACGAGCAGTACTTC.

The chain is built from TRBV11-2 and TRBJ2-7; 12 bases map to TRBD2. Germline assignment: CDR1 SGHAT and CDR2 FQNNGV. Unmatched junction bases numbered 11, after V lost 6 bases and J lost 2 bases. The CDR3 loop spans 17 amino acids. The CDR3 reads CASRSSGRARQAYEQYF. The DNA of the CDR3 is TGTGCCAGCAGGTCTAGCGGGAGGGCCCGTCAAGCCTACGAGCAGTACTTC.

J is TRBJ2-5 and V is TRBV30; D possibly corresponds to TRBD2 (7 bases). Germline lookup yields CDR1 GTSNPN and CDR2 SVGIG (reference sequence). CDR3 length equals 13 residues. V gave up 3 bases and J gave up 5 bases, with 13 bases separating them. CDR3 protein: CAWSSGRGETQYF. The CDR3 nucleotides read TGTGCCTGGAGCTCGGGGAGGGGGGAGACCCAGTACTTC.

This chain links TRBV27 with TRBJ2-7; TRBD2 agrees at 12 bases. From germline, CDR1 is MNHEY and CDR2 SMNVEV (reference sequence). Unmatched junction bases numbered 16, after V lost 1 base and J lost 6 bases. The CDR3 sequence is 19 residues long. CDR3 sequence: CASSLFPIGLAGTYSEQYF. As DNA, the CDR3 is TGTGCCAGCAGTTTATTCCCGATCGGACTAGCGGGGACCTACTCCGAGCAGTACTTC.

This clone was seen once. This chain uses TRBV19 with TRBJ1-1, with D possibly matching TRBD1 (5 bases). The V gene lost 7 bases and the J gene lost 6 bases, with 15 bases spanning the gap. Per germline, CDR1 LNHDA and CDR2 SQIVND (reference sequence). The CDR3 covers 13 residues. CDR3 residues: CASTPPGWPEAFF. The CDR3 region has the DNA TGTGCCAGTACCCCGCCAGGGTGGCCTGAAGCTTTCTTT. The whole variable domain, filled in from reference TRBV19 and TRBJ1-1, reads DGGITQSPKYLFRKEGQNVTLSCEQNLNHDAMYWYRQDPGQGLRLIYYSQIVNDFQKGDIAEGYSVSREKKESFPLTVTSAQKNPTAFYLCASTPPGWPEAFFGQGTRLTVV.

The J gene is TRBJ2-1, the V gene TRBV18, with 11 nucleotides matching TRBD1. Germline V gives CDR1 KGHSH, CDR2 LQKENI. V gave up 3 bases and J gave up 7 bases; unmatched junction bases: 2. The CDR3 spans 14 residues. CDR3 sequence (DNA): TGTGCCAGCTCACCCGGACAGGGGGCGAATGAGCAGTTCTTC. Residues: CASSPGQGANEQFF.

The rearrangement joins TRBV5-1 to TRBJ1-4; 10 bases fit TRBD1. The CDR3 extends over 15 amino acids. V lost 6 bases to trimming and J lost 4 bases; unmatched junction nucleotides: 6. CDR1 and CDR2 from the germline V gene are SGHRS and YFSETQ. The CDR3 region is CASKMTGGLNEKLFF. In nucleotides, the CDR3 is TGCGCCAGCAAGATGACAGGGGGCCTTAATGAAAAACTGTTTTTT.

The chain joins TRBV6-5 to TRBJ1-5; TRBD1 matches 8 bases. V lost 6 bases, J lost 4 bases, and 5 bases stayed unmatched. CDR3 length: 14 amino acids. CDR1 and CDR2 (germline): MNHEY, SVGAGI. This CDR3 reads CASRDRGLNQPQHF. CDR3 DNA sequence: TGTGCCAGCAGAGACAGGGGCCTTAATCAGCCCCAGCATTTT.

This clone came up once. The chain combines TRBV7-3 with TRBJ2-1; 12 bases agree with TRBD2. The germline gives CDR1 SGHTA, CDR2 FQGTGA. The CDR3 is 15 residues long. J lost 9 bases, V lost 5 bases, and 8 bases had no gene match. This chain's CDR3 is CASSGLAGGRSEQFF. CDR3 coding DNA: TGTGCCAGCAGCGGCCTAGCGGGGGGGCGGAGTGAGCAGTTCTTC.

The chain joins TRBV7-9 to TRBJ1-1; D unclear. CDR3 length: 14 amino acids. Germline V CDR1 and CDR2: SEHNR, FQNEAQ (reference sequence). V lost 8 bases and J lost 6, with 19 bases in between. The CDR3 DNA sequence: TGTGCCAGCCGAAAGACTGCGACTTTGCCTGAAGCTTTCTTT. Its translation is CASRKTATLPEAFF.

The chain carries TRBV7-9 and TRBJ2-1; TRBD1 aligns across 9 bases. This CDR3 has 11 residues. The J segment lost 12 bases and the V segment lost 4 bases, leaving 1 base of the junction unmatched. In germline, CDR1 is SEHNR, CDR2 FQNEAQ (reference sequence). The CDR3 DNA reads TGTGCCAGCAGCTGGGGACAGGGGCAGTTCTTC. Amino acids: CASSWGQGQFF.

This chain links TRBV28 with TRBJ2-3, with 9 bases fitting TRBD2. There are 16 residues in the CDR3. Germline lookup yields CDR1 MDHEN and CDR2 SYDVKM. V gave up 7 bases and J gave up 4 bases; unmatched junction bases: 12. The DNA for the CDR3 is TGTGCCAGCAACTCCCAGGGGCGCGGGAGGGCAGATACGCAGTATTTT. Its protein is CASNSQGRGRADTQYF.

The rearrangement joins TRBV7-9 to TRBJ1-1; D is ambiguous. CDR3 length: 13 residues. Germline V gene sequence: CDR1 SEHNR, CDR2 FQNEAQ (reference sequence). V was trimmed by 5 bases and J by 2 bases, leaving 9 bases between them. The CDR3 DNA follows: TGTGCCAGCAGCGGGCGACAAAACACTGAAGCTTTCTTT. Encoded protein: CASSGRQNTEAFF. Drawing the rest from reference TRBV7-9 and TRBJ1-1, the complete variable domain is DTGVSQNPRHKITKRGQNVTFRCDPISEHNRLYWYRQTLGQGPEFLTYFQNEAQLEKSRLLSDRFSAERPKGSFSTLEIQRTEQGDSAMYLCASSGRQNTEAFFGQGTRLTVV.